This is a list of T cell receptor beta chains from one sample in a study of blood T cell repertoires in COVID-19. The repertoire was sequenced with immunoSEQ multiplex PCR; TCRdb's copy has only in-frame clones and lacks some. This repertoire shows about 180,000 clones, 70% to 85% found once; its top ten account for 9.8%. Sequenced sample: peripheral blood. These receptor sequences come from a woman older than 75 with acute or convalescent COVID-19. The conserved cysteine and the conserved F or W are not part of the CDR3 here. A D gene is named only where the DNA matches it firmly.

cdr3_length | v_call | d_call | cdr3_aa
13 | TRBV19 | - | ASGLGTRGDQPQH
13 | TRBV7-7 | TRBD2 | ASSLSGIGPETQY
13 | TRBV6-1 | - | ASSEQGRKGQPQH
13 | TRBV5-6 | - | ASSLARGGRNIQY
12 | TRBV7-9 | - | ASSLGSQSYEQY
11 | TRBV10-3 | TRBD2 | AIAGGGVDEQF
13 | TRBV5-1 | TRBD1 | ASSPLGTGDTEAF
11 | TRBV29-1 | TRBD1 | SVVGQVLHGQF
12 | TRBV2 | TRBD1 | ASSFSRVQGSYT
13 | TRBV7-2 | - | ASSLVVLSTDTQY
15 | TRBV18 | TRBD2 | ASSPGASGGARETQY
13 | TRBV5-4 | TRBD2 | ASTPLAGSYNEQF
12 | TRBV7-9 | - | ASSLGQSNQPQH